This T cell receptor beta chain was captured in a study of T cells in Graves' hyperthyroidism and ophthalmopathy. RNA transcripts served as the template for amplifying TCR beta CDR3 regions. HTBI primers drove first-round RT-PCR of the TCR CDR3. Each CDR3 protein gets one entry after TCRdb re-called the multiplex PCR reads with MiXCR. The sample includes approximately 690,000 distinct CDR3 sequences, less than 25% of them seen just once. Diagnostic decisions used clinical symptoms, serum thyroxine and TRAb, thyroid ultrasound and orbital computed tomography. The germline V gene has CDR1 ENHRY and CDR2 SYGVKD. The CDR3 consists of 14 residues. The junction had 9 bases not matched to a gene; V was cut back by 11 bases and J by 3 bases.

The sequenced material came from blood. This clonotype was obtained from a man aged 25 to 40 with Graves' ophthalmopathy. The chain recombines TRBV10-3 with TRBJ2-5; TRBD1 agrees at 10 bases. CDR3 DNA: TGTGCCTCGAGACAGGGGGCGGCGAAAGAGACCCAGTACTTC. This sequence encodes CASRQGAAKETQYF.